This TCR beta chain was identified during a study of blood T cell repertoires in COVID-19. J lost 7 bases, V lost 1 base, and 3 bases had no gene match. Germline V gene lookup returns CDR1 LGHNA and CDR2 YSLEER. The CDR3 has 15 amino acids. Data came from immunoSEQ multiplex PCR; TCRdb stores just in-frame clones and leaves some out. Among approximately 190,000 clones listed, around 84% were seen once. The material sequenced was peripheral blood. This TCR was sampled from a man aged 25-45 years with active or convalescent COVID-19. The rearrangement uses TRBV4-3 and TRBJ2-1, with 11 nucleotides matching TRBD1. This chain's CDR3 is CASSQVGQGGNEQFF. CDR3 sequence (DNA): TGCGCCAGCAGCCAAGTGGGACAGGGGGGGAATGAGCAGTTCTTC.